The 21 T cell receptor beta chains below all came from one sample that was sequenced in a study of cytomegalovirus exposure and HLA in healthy donors. This PCR relied on a set of 60 Vbeta primers and 13 Jbeta primers. Using immunoSEQ multiplex PCR, the repertoire was profiled, and TCRdb retains in-frame clones only, with some absent. Of about 170,000 clones listed, over 70% were seen once; the top ten hold 1.2% to 1.5%. Sequenced sample: PBMCs. Every receptor here comes from a woman between 25 and 40 years old in good health and CMV-seropositive.

The chain joins TRBV5-4 to TRBJ2-3, with TRBD1 matching 8 bases. Germline V gene data show CDR1 as SGHNT and CDR2 as YYREEE (reference sequence). CDR3 size: 15 residues. Trimming removed 4 bases from V and 5 bases from J; junction bases left unmatched: 9. CDR3 bases: TGTGCCAGCAGCCCAGGACAGGGTCGTATAGATACGCAGTATTTT. It encodes CASSPGQGRIDTQYF.

The rearrangement links TRBV4-2 to TRBJ2-7, with TRBD1 as a possible D gene (6 bases). Trimming left V 1 base short and J 1 base short, with 11 bases between. Germline V CDR1 and CDR2: LGHNA, YNFKEQ. CDR3 length: 15 amino acids. CDR3 DNA sequence: TGTGCCAGCAGCCAAGCGGCACAGGGTTCCTACGAGCAGTACTTC. Translating gives CASSQAAQGSYEQYF.

The chain employs TRBV7-2 and TRBJ2-1, with 11 nucleotides matching TRBD2. CDR3 length: 15 residues. Losses at the gene ends were 5 bases for V and 4 bases for J; bases not matched to a gene: 4. Germline V lookup: CDR1 SGHTA, CDR2 FQGNSA. Here the CDR3 reads CASSPGLAAYNEQFF. CDR3 in DNA: TGTGCCAGCAGCCCGGGACTAGCGGCTTACAATGAGCAGTTCTTC.

The chain combines TRBV5-1 with TRBJ2-1; no reliable D call. This CDR3 region has 14 residues. Germline assignment: CDR1 SGHRS and CDR2 YFSETQ. Trimming removed 4 bases from V and 4 bases from J, with 12 bases in between. The CDR3 spells CASSHSRQYNEQFF. The CDR3, as DNA: TGCGCCAGCAGCCACAGCCGACAATACAATGAGCAGTTCTTC.

CDR3 loop: CAIGERTGYDTQYF. In DNA form, the CDR3 reads TGTGCCATCGGGGAGAGGACAGGGTACGATACGCAGTATTTT. The chain has TRBV10-3 and TRBJ2-3, with 8 bases lining up with TRBD1. The CDR3 totals 14 residues. V lost 8 bases and J lost 6; bases outside the gene matches: 10. Germline V gene lookup returns CDR1 ENHRY and CDR2 SYGVKD.

The CDR3 region has the DNA TGCGCCAGCAGTCAATCCGGGACTAGCAGATACAATGAGCAGTTCTTC. It encodes CASSQSGTSRYNEQFF. The V call is TRBV23-1, the J call TRBJ2-1, with 9 positions matching TRBD2. TRBV23-1 is noted as an ORF with a role that remains uncertain. This CDR3 has 16 residues. The J segment lost 4 bases and the V segment lost 0 bases, leaving 4 bases of the junction unmatched.

Only one count was recorded for this clone. V and J are TRBV28 and TRBJ1-1; D might be TRBD1 (6 bases). CDR3 length: 14 residues. V dropped 3 bases and J dropped 4 bases, with 12 bases sitting between them. Looked up from germline, CDR1 is MDHEN and CDR2 is SYDVKM. The CDR3 coding sequence is TGTGCCAGCAGTTTTCGGGGGGCCATCACTGAAGCTTTCTTT. It encodes CASSFRGAITEAFF.

V gene TRBV15 combines with J gene TRBJ2-7; 11 nucleotides agree with TRBD2. The V segment lost 5 bases and the J segment 3 bases; nucleotides outside the gene matches: 9. The germline gives CDR1 LNHNV, CDR2 YYDKDF (reference sequence). This CDR3 has 16 residues. The chain's CDR3 is CATSGEPGLADYEQYF. Here the CDR3 DNA reads TGTGCCACCAGCGGGGAACCGGGACTAGCGGACTACGAGCAGTACTTC.

This chain links TRBV30 with TRBJ1-1; D possibly corresponds to TRBD1 (5 bases). V lost 0 bases to trimming and J lost 0 bases, with 17 bases between them. The CDR3 loop spans 17 amino acids. Germline V gene sequence: CDR1 GTSNPN, CDR2 SVGIG (reference sequence). DNA of the CDR3: TGTGCCTGGAGTGTACAATCCCCGGGACTACTGAACACTGAAGCTTTCTTT. Translating it yields CAWSVQSPGLLNTEAFF.

This clone was counted a few times. V gene TRBV21-1 combines with J gene TRBJ2-5; TRBD2, the D gene given by the table, was not confirmed from the DNA. TRBV21-1 represents a pseudogene. The CDR3 is 12 residues long. Here the CDR3 reads CASSRGGLAQYF. The CDR3 coding sequence is TGTGCCAGCAGCAGGGGGGGACTAGCCCAGTACTTC.

This chain uses TRBV7-3 with TRBJ2-7; TRBD2 aligns across 7 bases. With V trimmed by 0 bases and J by 3 bases, 2 bases remained unmatched. The CDR3 spans 14 residues. Germline V gene lookup returns CDR1 SGHTA and CDR2 FQGTGA. CDR3 nucleotide sequence: TGTGCCAGCAGCTTAACGTCGGGAGGCTACGAGCAGTACTTC. Its protein is CASSLTSGGYEQYF.

The chain uses TRBV13 and TRBJ1-5; 10 bases agree with TRBD1. V dropped 3 bases and J dropped 5; count of bases not matched to a gene: 1. The CDR3 length is 14 residues. Germline lookup yields CDR1 PRHDT and CDR2 FYEKMQ (reference sequence). In nucleotides, the CDR3 is TGTGCCAGCAGCTTGGGGACAGGGGATCAGCCCCAGCATTTT. Protein product: CASSLGTGDQPQHF. Filled out from reference TRBV13 and TRBJ1-5, the complete variable domain reads AAGVIQSPRHLIKEKRETATLKCYPIPRHDTVYWYQQGPGQDPQFLISFYEKMQSDKGSIPDRFSAQQFSDYHSELNMSSLELGDSALYFCASSLGTGDQPQHFGDGTRLSIL.

This chain links TRBV6-5 with TRBJ2-3; D may be TRBD1 (6 bases). The CDR3 sequence is 16 residues long. The germline gives CDR1 MNHEY, CDR2 SVGAGI. Trimming shortened V by 0 bases and J by 1 base, and 11 bases separated the two germline ends. The CDR3 spells CASSYSTGMGTDTQYF. DNA of the CDR3: TGTGCCAGCAGTTACTCCACAGGGATGGGCACAGATACGCAGTATTTT.

The V gene is TRBV7-6, the J gene TRBJ1-2, with a weak D call TRBD1 (5 bases). Per germline, CDR1 SGHVS and CDR2 FNYEAQ. Trimming removed 5 bases from V and 7 bases from J, with 14 bases in between. The CDR3 contains 13 residues. The CDR3 reads CASSPNQGLGYTF. CDR3 DNA sequence: TGTGCCAGCAGCCCAAATCAGGGCCTTGGCTACACCTTC. The whole variable domain, filled in from reference TRBV7-6 and TRBJ1-2, reads GAGVSQSPRYKVTKRGQDVALRCDPISGHVSLYWYRQALGQGPEFLTYFNYEAQQDKSGLPNDRFSAERPEGSISTLTIQRTEQRDSAMYRCASSPNQGLGYTFGSGTRLTVV.

This clone was found once. The rearrangement joins TRBV19 to TRBJ1-1; possibly TRBD1 for D (6 bases). Germline V lookup: CDR1 LNHDA, CDR2 SQIVND (reference sequence). This CDR3 region has 13 residues. Deletions cut 4 bases from V and 3 bases from J, with 9 bases between. CDR3: CASSTGADTEAFF. In nucleotides, the CDR3 is TGTGCCAGTAGTACAGGGGCGGACACTGAAGCTTTCTTT.

The chain uses TRBV27 and TRBJ2-7; possibly TRBD1 for D (6 bases). V lost 10 bases and J lost 3, with 16 bases in between. There are 13 residues in the CDR3. Germline values: CDR1 MNHEY, CDR2 SMNVEV (reference sequence). CDR3 sequence reads: CATSPGTHYEQYF. CDR3 DNA sequence: TGTGCCACGTCCCCCGGGACACACTACGAGCAGTACTTC.

The V gene is TRBV28, the J gene TRBJ2-1; 9 nucleotides agree with TRBD2. The CDR3 runs 16 residues. The V segment lost 8 bases and the J segment 3 bases; nucleotides outside the gene matches: 11. Per germline, CDR1 MDHEN and CDR2 SYDVKM. The CDR3 DNA follows: TGTGCCAGCGGATGGTGGACTAGCGAGTTCTACAATGAGCAGTTCTTC. Translated, it gives CASGWWTSEFYNEQFF. The entire variable domain, with the rest obtained from reference TRBV28 and TRBJ2-1, is as follows: DVKVTQSSRYLVKRTGEKVFLECVQDMDHENMFWYRQDPGLGLRLIYFSYDVKMKEKGDIPEGYSVSREKKERFSLILESASTNQTSMYLCASGWWTSEFYNEQFFGPGTRLTVL.

This clone was counted a few times. V and J are TRBV5-1 and TRBJ2-7; 7 bases map to TRBD1. CDR1 SGHRS and CDR2 YFSETQ come from the germline V gene. Trimming cost V 6 bases and J 5 bases; bases outside gene matches: 11. The CDR3 loop spans 14 amino acids. CDR3 nucleotides: TGCGCCAGCACCCTCTCACAGGGGTTCGACGAGCAGTACTTC. This translates into CASTLSQGFDEQYF.

This clone is a singleton in its sample. This chain connects TRBV28 to TRBJ1-4; 7 nucleotides line up with TRBD1. Germline V lookup: CDR1 MDHEN, CDR2 SYDVKM. J was trimmed by 5 bases and V by 6 bases; bases with no gene match: 18. The CDR3 spans 18 residues. The CDR3 reads CASRTLVILGTANEKLFF. The CDR3, as DNA: TGTGCCAGCAGGACCCTCGTTATCCTTGGGACAGCAAATGAAAAACTGTTTTTT. The full variable domain, its missing parts supplied by reference TRBV28 and TRBJ1-4, is DVKVTQSSRYLVKRTGEKVFLECVQDMDHENMFWYRQDPGLGLRLIYFSYDVKMKEKGDIPEGYSVSREKKERFSLILESASTNQTSMYLCASRTLVILGTANEKLFFGSGTQLSVL.

The J gene is TRBJ1-5, the V gene TRBV28; no reliable D call. Between the trimmed V and J ends, which lost 7 bases and 11 bases, there was a span of 15 bases. The V gene's germline CDR1 is MDHEN and CDR2 SYDVKM. The CDR3 extends over 12 amino acids. The CDR3: CASTLNTEAQHF. CDR3 DNA: TGTGCCAGCACCCTAAATACGGAGGCCCAGCATTTT.

The rearrangement joins TRBV5-1 to TRBJ1-3; perhaps TRBD1 as D (6 bases). The ends were cut back, 1 base at V and 0 bases at J, with 11 bases in the middle. Germline V gives CDR1 SGHRS, CDR2 YFSETQ. The CDR3 covers 16 residues. In nucleotides, the CDR3 is TGCGCCAGCAGCTTGTCAGGGGCCAGCTCTGGAAACACCATATATTTT. Encoded protein: CASSLSGASSGNTIYF.